This T cell receptor (beta chain) was identified in a study of T cells in Graves' hyperthyroidism and ophthalmopathy. The PBMCs studied were ones that came from 10 ml fresh peripheral blood. This clonotype came up a few times. CDR3 length: 12 residues. Germline V gives CDR1 SGDLS, CDR2 YYNGEE. V gave up 0 bases and J gave up 8 bases, with 8 bases separating them. What was amplified from RNA transcripts were TCR beta CDR3 regions. First-round RT-PCR of the TCR CDR3 relied on the HTBI primer set. From the multiplex PCR reads, TCRdb called clonotypes with MiXCR, one entry per CDR3 protein. This sample yields approximately 720,000 distinct CDR3 sequences, of which 18% are seen a single time; over 15% belongs to the top ten.

The clonotype comes from a woman between 50 and 59 years old with Graves' hyperthyroidism that later progressed to Graves' ophthalmopathy. The chain combines TRBV9 with TRBJ1-2; possible D gene TRBD1, 5 bases. Specimen: blood. The CDR3 region has the DNA TGTGCCAGCAGCGTAGAAGGGGACGGCTACACCTTC. This translates into CASSVEGDGYTF.